Listed below are T cell receptor beta chains from one sample, sequenced in a study of regulatory T cells in long-lasting Graves disease. TCRdb recomputed calls from the multiplex PCR reads with MiXCR, one row per CDR3 protein. The table shows 360,000 or so distinct CDR3 sequences, with less than 30% occurring only once. Material: peripheral blood mononuclear cells (PBMCs), obtained when the disease was refractory, from a patient treated with antithyroid drugs. The receptors were gathered from a woman aged 35 to 49 with Graves disease. Each CDR3 is given with its conserved first and last residue. D genes are given only for firm matches. Clone size is given for some rows only: seen once, a few or many times, or a class if the clone is expanded.

TRBD1 TRBJ1-2 many TRBV28 TGTGCCAGCAGCTCAGGACAGGGCGGTGGCTACACCTTC CASSSGQGGGYTF
- TRBJ2-7 few TRBV7-9 TGTGCCAGCAGCCCGATGTCTGTCTACGAGCAGTACTTC CASSPMSVYEQYF
- TRBJ2-7 many TRBV27 TGTGCCAGCCGGGGACATACGACTAGCTGGTACTTC CASRGHTTSWYF
- TRBJ1-6 - TRBV19 TGTGCCAGTAGTATGGGGTCCACTGGGAATTCACCCCTCCACTTT CASSMGSTGNSPLHF
TRBD2 TRBJ2-2 few TRBV19 TGTGCCAGTAGATTACGGGAGGGCGTCCCCGGGGAGCTGTTTTTT CASRLREGVPGELFF
TRBD1 TRBJ2-2 few TRBV15 TGTGCCACCAGCAGAGATAGGGTAGGGACAGGGGTTTTGAACACCGGGGAGCTGTTTTTT CATSRDRVGTGVLNTGELFF
TRBD2 TRBJ2-7 - TRBV6-9 TGTGCCAGCAGTTATGGCGGGAGTTTTAACGAGCAGCACTTC CASSYGGSFNEQHF
- TRBJ1-5 few TRBV27 TGTGCCAGCAGTTTAGTCCTTGGGGGCAATCAGCCCCAGCATTTT CASSLVLGGNQPQHF
- TRBJ2-7 - TRBV7-4 TGTGCCAGCAGCACCCGCCCGAATTCCGAGCAGTACTTC CASSTRPNSEQYF
- TRBJ1-1 many TRBV9 TGTGCCAGCAGCGTGGACGGTCGCACTGAAGCTTTCTTT CASSVDGRTEAFF
- TRBJ2-7 few TRBV20-1 TGCAGTGCTAGAGGCAGGTTGGGCTACGAGCAGTACTTC CSARGRLGYEQYF
- TRBJ1-5 - TRBV19 TGTGCCAGTAGCCCTCTCCCACGGAAGAGCAATCAGCCCCAGCATTTT CASSPLPRKSNQPQHF
- TRBJ1-1 many TRBV5-1 TGCGCCAGCAGCTCCCGGACTCAACGCACACGGACTGAAGCTTTCTTT CASSSRTQRTRTEAFF
- TRBJ1-5 many TRBV28 TGTGCCAGCAGAGACAGGATCAATCAGCCCCAGCATTTT CASRDRINQPQHF
- TRBJ2-5 many TRBV20-1 TGCAGTGCTAGAGAGCCCCCCCCGGAAGAGACCCAGTACTTC CSAREPPPEETQYF
- TRBJ2-6 - TRBV20-1 TGCAGTGCTATAGGTGGGGGGGCCAACGTCCTGACTTTC CSAIGGGANVLTF
- TRBJ1-5 - TRBV9 TGTGCCAGCAGCCCCCTCGGACTTTTCGGGCCCCAGCATTTT CASSPLGLFGPQHF
- TRBJ2-5 few TRBV20-1 TGCAGTGCTAGTATGGTACAGGGTTATCTGGCGACCCAGTACTTC CSASMVQGYLATQYF
- TRBJ2-1 - TRBV14 TGTGCCAGCAGCCAAGAATCTTTAGGCCACAATGAGCAGTTCTTC CASSQESLGHNEQFF
TRBD2 TRBJ2-3 - TRBV7-6 TGTGCCAGCAGCTTAGCCGGCGGGAGGGCCCTAGATACGCAGTATTTT CASSLAGGRALDTQYF
- TRBJ2-7 many TRBV20-1 TGCAGTGCTAGAGATCGGCCCGGGCCCTGCCACTACGAGCAGTACTTC CSARDRPGPCHYEQYF
TRBD2 TRBJ2-7 many TRBV6-1 TGTGCCAGCAGGACACCTAGGACTAGCGGCTACGAGCAGTACTTC CASRTPRTSGYEQYF
- TRBJ1-4 many TRBV12-3/TRBV12-4 TGTGCCAGCAGTTTAAGGGGGGATAATGAAAAACTGTTTTTT CASSLRGDNEKLFF
- TRBJ1-5 few TRBV28 TGTGCCAGCGTGGGAGGGGGGGGGCATCAGCCCCAGCATTTT CASVGGGGHQPQHF
- TRBJ1-1 few TRBV30 TGTGCCTGGTGGGATCCGGGACGACTATACACTGAAGCTTTCTTT CAWWDPGRLYTEAFF
TRBD2 TRBJ2-5 many TRBV6-5 TGTGCCAGCAGTTTACTAGCGGTCCAAGGGGCCCAGTACTTC CASSLLAVQGAQYF
- TRBJ2-5 - TRBV5-1 TGTGCCAGCAGCAGTACAGGGATTGGCGAGACCCAGTACTTC CASSSTGIGETQYF
- TRBJ2-5 - TRBV20-1 TGCAGTGCTATGAAGGGATGGGAGACCCAGTACTTC CSAMKGWETQYF
- TRBJ2-5 many TRBV7-9 TGTGCCAGCAGCTTTGATCGGCTTACTCCACAAGAGACCCAGTACTTC CASSFDRLTPQETQYF
TRBD2 TRBJ2-5 - TRBV7-6 TGTGCCAGCAGCTTAGGGACTAGCGTTTATCAAGAGACCCAGTACTTC CASSLGTSVYQETQYF
TRBD2 TRBJ2-5 many TRBV28 TGTGCCAGCAGCAGCACCCGATGGCGGGAGAAGGGTCAGACCCAGTACTTC CASSSTRWREKGQTQYF
TRBD2 TRBJ2-2 - TRBV9 TGTGCCAGCAGCCCCCATGTAGCGGGAGCGAACACCGGGGAGCTGTTTTTT CASSPHVAGANTGELFF
- TRBJ1-3 - TRBV5-1 TGCGCCAGCAGCTTGGACCCTAGGTCCGGAAACACCATATATTTT CASSLDPRSGNTIYF
- TRBJ1-6 - TRBV6-4 TGTGCCAGCCGACAGGAACATAATTCACCCCTCCACTTT CASRQEHNSPLHF
TRBD1 TRBJ1-6 few TRBV19 TGTGCCAGTAGCTCGACAGGGAATAATTCACCCCTCCACTTT CASSSTGNNSPLHF
TRBD2 TRBJ2-7 - TRBV12-3/TRBV12-4 TGTGCCAGCAGGACCGGGCTAGCGGGAGGCCTGGGGGGCGAGCAGTACTTC CASRTGLAGGLGGEQYF
- TRBJ2-1 few TRBV27 TGTGCCAGCAGTTCCTCCATTCTAGCGCAGAGCCCCAATGAGCAGTTCTTC CASSSSILAQSPNEQFF
- TRBJ1-1 many TRBV12-3/TRBV12-4 TGTGCCAGCAACCCTGGGGGGGGCACTGAAGCTTTCTTT CASNPGGGTEAFF
TRBD2 TRBJ2-2 few TRBV5-1 TGCGCCAGCAGCCCCGGGGGGACTGTGAACACCGGGGAGCTGTTTTTT CASSPGGTVNTGELFF
TRBD2 TRBJ2-7 many TRBV28 TGTGCCAGCAGCCTAGCGGGAGAAAGTGAGCAGTACTTC CASSLAGESEQYF
- TRBJ1-6 many TRBV28 TGTGCCAGCAGTTTGGACACAAAGATGAGTTCACCCCTCCACTTT CASSLDTKMSSPLHF
TRBD1 TRBJ2-2 few TRBV7-3 TGTGCCAGCAGCTTAGATGGGACAGGGTACGCCGGGGAGCTGTTTTTT CASSLDGTGYAGELFF
- TRBJ2-7 - TRBV5-4 TGTGCCAGCAGCCCTAATGTGGGAACGACCTACGAGCAGTACTTC CASSPNVGTTYEQYF
- TRBJ2-2 many TRBV12-3/TRBV12-4 TGTGCCAGCAGTCCGGGACAACTCACCGGGGAGCTGTTTTTT CASSPGQLTGELFF
- TRBJ2-7 many TRBV28 TGTGCCAGCCTAGCCCCTACCGGGACCTGGGGCTCCTACGAGCAGTACTTC CASLAPTGTWGSYEQYF
- TRBJ2-4 few TRBV29-1 TGCAGCGTTGGGCCTCCGGCCAAAAACATTCAGTACTTC CSVGPPAKNIQYF
TRBD1 TRBJ2-7 few TRBV16 TGTGCCAGCAGCCAATACGACAGGGACGAGCAGTACTTC CASSQYDRDEQYF
- TRBJ1-4 - TRBV4-1 TGCGCCAGCAGCCGACACCGGGAGTGGGTTACTAATGAAAAACTGTTTTTT CASSRHREWVTNEKLFF
- TRBJ1-5 few TRBV6-1 TGTGCCAGCAGCCAACGTCGAGACAGACCTAATCAGCCCCAGCATTTT CASSQRRDRPNQPQHF
- TRBJ2-3 - TRBV5-4 TGTGCCAGCAGCCGCAGCCAACCAGGAGATACGCAGTATTTT CASSRSQPGDTQYF
- TRBJ1-2 - TRBV12-3/TRBV12-4 TGTGCCAGCAGTCCTGGCTGGGGCCCGAAACTGGGGGGTATCGGCTACACCTTC CASSPGWGPKLGGIGYTF
TRBD1 TRBJ1-5 many TRBV10-1 TGCGCCAGCAATAGGATGACAGGGGAGACGAACAATCAGCCCCAGCATTTT CASNRMTGETNNQPQHF
- TRBJ2-5 - TRBV11-2 TGTGCCAGCAGCGGAACGGCGGGCCAAGGGACCCAGTACTTC CASSGTAGQGTQYF
- TRBJ1-6 - TRBV20-1 TGCAGTGCTAGGGTCGGCTCCTATAATTCACCCCTCCACTTT CSARVGSYNSPLHF